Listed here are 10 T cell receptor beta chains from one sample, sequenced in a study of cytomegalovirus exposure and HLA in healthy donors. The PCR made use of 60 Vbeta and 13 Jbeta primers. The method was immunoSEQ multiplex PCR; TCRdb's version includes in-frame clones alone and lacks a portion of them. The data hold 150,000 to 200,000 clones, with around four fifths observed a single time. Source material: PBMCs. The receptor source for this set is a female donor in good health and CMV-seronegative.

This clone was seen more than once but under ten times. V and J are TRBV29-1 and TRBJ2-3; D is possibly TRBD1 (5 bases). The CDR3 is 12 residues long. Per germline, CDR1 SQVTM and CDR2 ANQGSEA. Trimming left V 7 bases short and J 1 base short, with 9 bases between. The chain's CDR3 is CSGEGGTDTQYF. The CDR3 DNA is TGCAGCGGGGAAGGGGGCACAGATACGCAGTATTTT.

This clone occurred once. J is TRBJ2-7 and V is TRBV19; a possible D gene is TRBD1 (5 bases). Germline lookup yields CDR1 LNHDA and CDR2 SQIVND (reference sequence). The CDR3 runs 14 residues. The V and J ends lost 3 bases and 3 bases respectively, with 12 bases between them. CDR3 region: CASSMGRDVYEQYF. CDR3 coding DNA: TGTGCCAGTAGTATGGGCAGGGATGTCTACGAGCAGTACTTC.

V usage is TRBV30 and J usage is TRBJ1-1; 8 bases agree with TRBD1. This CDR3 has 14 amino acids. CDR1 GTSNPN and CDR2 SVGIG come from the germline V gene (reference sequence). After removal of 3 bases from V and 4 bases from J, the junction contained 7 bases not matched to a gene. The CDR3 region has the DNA TGTGCCTGGAGCAGGGGGCTACAAGGCACTGAAGCTTTCTTT. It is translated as CAWSRGLQGTEAFF. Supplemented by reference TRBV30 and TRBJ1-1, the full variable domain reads SQTIHQWPATLVQPVGSPLSLECTVEGTSNPNLYWYRQAAGRGLQLLFYSVGIGQISSEVPQNLSASRPQDRQFILSSKKLLLSDSGFYLCAWSRGLQGTEAFFGQGTRLTVV.

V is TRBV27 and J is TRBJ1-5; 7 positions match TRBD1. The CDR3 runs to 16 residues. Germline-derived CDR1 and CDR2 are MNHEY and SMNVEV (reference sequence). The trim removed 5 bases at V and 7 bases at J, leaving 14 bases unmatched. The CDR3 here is CASSPTSRGSGQPQHF. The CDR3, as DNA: TGTGCCAGCAGTCCGACCTCCAGGGGGTCTGGGCAGCCCCAGCATTTT.

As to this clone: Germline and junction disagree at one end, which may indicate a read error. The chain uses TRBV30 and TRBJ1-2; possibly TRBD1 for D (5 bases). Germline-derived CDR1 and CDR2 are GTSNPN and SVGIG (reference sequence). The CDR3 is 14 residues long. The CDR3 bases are TGTGCCCGGAGACTGCATGGGGGGAACTATGGCTACACCTTC. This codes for CARRLHGGNYGYTF.

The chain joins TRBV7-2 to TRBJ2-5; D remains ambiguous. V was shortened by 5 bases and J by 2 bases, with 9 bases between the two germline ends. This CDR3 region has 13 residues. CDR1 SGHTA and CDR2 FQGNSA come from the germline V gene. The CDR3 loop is CASSHDSQETQYF. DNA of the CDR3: TGTGCCAGCAGCCACGACTCACAAGAGACCCAGTACTTC.

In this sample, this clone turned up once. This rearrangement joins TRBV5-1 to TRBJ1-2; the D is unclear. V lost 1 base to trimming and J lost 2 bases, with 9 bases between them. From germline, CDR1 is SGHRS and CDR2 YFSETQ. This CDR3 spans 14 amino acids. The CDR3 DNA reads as TGCGCCAGCAGCTTGTATGAGAGGAACTATGGCTACACCTTC. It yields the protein CASSLYERNYGYTF.

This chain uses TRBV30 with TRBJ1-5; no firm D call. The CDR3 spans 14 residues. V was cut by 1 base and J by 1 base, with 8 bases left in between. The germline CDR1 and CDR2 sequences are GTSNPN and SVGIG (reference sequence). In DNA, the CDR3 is TGTGCCTGGAGTGGTGGCTTAAGCAATCAGCCCCAGCATTTT. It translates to CAWSGGLSNQPQHF.

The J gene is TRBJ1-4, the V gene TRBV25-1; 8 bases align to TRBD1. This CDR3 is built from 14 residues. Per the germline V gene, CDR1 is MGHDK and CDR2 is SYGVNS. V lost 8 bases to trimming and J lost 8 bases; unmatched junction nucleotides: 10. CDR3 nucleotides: TGTGCCAGCCGGAGAGGACAGGGAAAGGAAAAACTGTTTTTT. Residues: CASRRGQGKEKLFF.

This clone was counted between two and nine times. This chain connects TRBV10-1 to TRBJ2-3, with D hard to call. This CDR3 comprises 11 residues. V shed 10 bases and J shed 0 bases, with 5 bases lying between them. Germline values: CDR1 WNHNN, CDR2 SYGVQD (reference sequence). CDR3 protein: CAITSTDTQYF. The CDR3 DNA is TGCGCCATCACAAGCACAGATACGCAGTATTTT.